This T cell receptor beta chain was identified during a study of cytomegalovirus exposure and HLA in healthy donors. Both 60 Vbeta primers and 13 Jbeta primers went into the PCR. Profiling relied on immunoSEQ multiplex PCR, and the TCRdb table lists in-frame clones only, not all of them. The repertoire holds roughly 120,000 clones, with 73% as singletons. The V gene's germline CDR1 is SGHNT and CDR2 YYREEE (reference sequence). J gave up 3 bases and V 3 bases, and 5 bases lay outside the gene matches. The CDR3 is 15 amino acids. The sample taken for sequencing was PBMCs. This clonotype was obtained from a woman aged 40 to 50 in good health and CMV-seropositive. The chain couples TRBV5-4 to TRBJ2-5; 10 nucleotides align to TRBD2. The CDR3: CASSSPAGGKETQYF. The CDR3 nucleotides read TGTGCCAGCAGCTCACCAGCGGGGGGGAAAGAGACCCAGTACTTC.